The present entry profiles one T cell receptor beta chain with its context. The antigen is not known. Despite likely unrecorded immune exposures, the donors were nominally healthy at the time of sampling. This specimen belongs to a study of cytomegalovirus exposure and HLA in healthy donors. Whole-study results and caveats: Across all donors, roughly uniform sequencing depth was an assumption of the presence/absence analyses. Earlier analysis found most TCR beta V segments productive about 87% or about 30% of the time.

The PCR made use of 60 Vbeta and 13 Jbeta primers. Assay used: immunoSEQ multiplex PCR; TCRdb lists only in-frame clones, some missing. The table has 120,000 or so clones, around 66% seen once. Sequenced: PBMCs. The origin of this receptor is a woman between 40 and 55 years old in good health and CMV-seropositive.

The CDR3 coding sequence is TGTGCCATCAGTGAGTCGAACTATGAAGCTTTCTTT. Translating it yields CAISESNYEAFF. The chain has TRBV10-3 and TRBJ1-1; D not certain. The CDR3 is 12 residues long. The V end lost 0 bases, the J end lost 7 bases, and 6 bases lay between the germline ends. Germline CDR1 and CDR2: ENHRY and SYGVKD.